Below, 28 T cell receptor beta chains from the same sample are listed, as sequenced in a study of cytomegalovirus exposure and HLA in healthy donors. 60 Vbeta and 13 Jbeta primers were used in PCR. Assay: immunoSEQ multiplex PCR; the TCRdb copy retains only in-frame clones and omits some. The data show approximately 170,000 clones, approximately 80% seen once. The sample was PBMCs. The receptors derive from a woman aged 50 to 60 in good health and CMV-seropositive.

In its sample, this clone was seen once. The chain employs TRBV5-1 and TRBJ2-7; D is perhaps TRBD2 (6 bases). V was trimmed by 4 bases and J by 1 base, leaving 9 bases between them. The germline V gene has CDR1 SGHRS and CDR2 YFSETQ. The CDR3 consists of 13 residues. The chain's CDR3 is CASSPGDSYEQYF. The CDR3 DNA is TGCGCCAGCAGCCCGGGGGATTCCTACGAGCAGTACTTC.

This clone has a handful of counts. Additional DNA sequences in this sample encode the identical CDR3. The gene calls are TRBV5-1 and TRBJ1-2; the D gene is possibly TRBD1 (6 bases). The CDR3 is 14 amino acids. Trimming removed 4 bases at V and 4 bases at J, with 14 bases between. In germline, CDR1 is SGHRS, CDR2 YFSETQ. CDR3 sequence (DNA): TGCGCCAGCAGCCTACGACAGGATGGCTATGGCTACACCTTC. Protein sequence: CASSLRQDGYGYTF.

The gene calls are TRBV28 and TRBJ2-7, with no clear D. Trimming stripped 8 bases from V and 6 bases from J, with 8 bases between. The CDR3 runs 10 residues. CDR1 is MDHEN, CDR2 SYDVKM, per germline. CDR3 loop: CASGVSEQYF. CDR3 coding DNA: TGTGCCAGCGGAGTAAGCGAGCAGTACTTC.

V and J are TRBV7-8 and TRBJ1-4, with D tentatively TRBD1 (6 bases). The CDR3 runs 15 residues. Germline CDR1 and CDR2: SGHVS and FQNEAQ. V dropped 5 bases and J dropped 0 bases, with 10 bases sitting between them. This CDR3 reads CASSPRTATNEKLFF. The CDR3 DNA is TGTGCCAGCAGCCCCCGGACAGCAACTAATGAAAAACTGTTTTTT.

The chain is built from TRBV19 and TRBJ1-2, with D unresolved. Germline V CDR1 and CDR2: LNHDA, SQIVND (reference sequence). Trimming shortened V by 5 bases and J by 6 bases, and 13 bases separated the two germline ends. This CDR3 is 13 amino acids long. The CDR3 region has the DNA TGTGCCAGTAGTGTGGAGACGGATGATGGCTACACCTTC. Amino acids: CASSVETDDGYTF.

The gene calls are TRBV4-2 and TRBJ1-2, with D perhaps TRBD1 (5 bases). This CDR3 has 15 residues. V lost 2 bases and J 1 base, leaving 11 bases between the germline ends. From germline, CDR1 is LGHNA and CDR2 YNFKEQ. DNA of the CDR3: TGTGCCAGCAGCCAATATCTCGGGGGTAACTATGGCTACACCTTC. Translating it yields CASSQYLGGNYGYTF.

The CDR3 sequence is CASSPQETQYF. In DNA, the CDR3 is TGTGCCAGCAGTCCTCAAGAGACCCAGTACTTC. The rearrangement joins TRBV2 to TRBJ2-5; D remains ambiguous. The CDR3 extends over 11 amino acids. V shed 5 bases and J shed 2 bases, with 3 bases lying between them. Germline-derived CDR1 and CDR2 are SNHLY and FYNNEI.

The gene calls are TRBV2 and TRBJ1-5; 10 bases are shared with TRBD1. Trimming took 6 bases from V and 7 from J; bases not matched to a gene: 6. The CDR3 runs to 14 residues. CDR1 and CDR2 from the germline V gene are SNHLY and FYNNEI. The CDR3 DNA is TGTGCCAGCAGGGGGACAGGGGTTGGCCAGCCCCAGCATTTT. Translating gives CASRGTGVGQPQHF.

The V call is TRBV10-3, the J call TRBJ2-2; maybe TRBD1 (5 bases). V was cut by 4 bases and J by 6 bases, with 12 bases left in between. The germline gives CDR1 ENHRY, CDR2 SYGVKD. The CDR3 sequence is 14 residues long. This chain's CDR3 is CAISVDARAGELFF. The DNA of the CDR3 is TGTGCCATCAGTGTCGATGCCAGGGCCGGGGAGCTGTTTTTT.

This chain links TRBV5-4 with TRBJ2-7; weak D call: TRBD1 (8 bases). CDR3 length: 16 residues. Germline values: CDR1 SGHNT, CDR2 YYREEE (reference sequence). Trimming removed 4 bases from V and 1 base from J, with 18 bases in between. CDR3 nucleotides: TGTGCCAGCAGCAAACAGGGGGGGGGTCATTCCTACGAGCAGTACTTC. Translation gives CASSKQGGGHSYEQYF.

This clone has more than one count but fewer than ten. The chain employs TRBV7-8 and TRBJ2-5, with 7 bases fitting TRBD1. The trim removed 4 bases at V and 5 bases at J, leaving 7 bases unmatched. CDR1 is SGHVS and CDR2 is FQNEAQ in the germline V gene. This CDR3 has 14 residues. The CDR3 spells CASSYRGPRETQYF. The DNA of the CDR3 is TGTGCCAGCAGCTACAGGGGACCTCGGGAGACCCAGTACTTC.

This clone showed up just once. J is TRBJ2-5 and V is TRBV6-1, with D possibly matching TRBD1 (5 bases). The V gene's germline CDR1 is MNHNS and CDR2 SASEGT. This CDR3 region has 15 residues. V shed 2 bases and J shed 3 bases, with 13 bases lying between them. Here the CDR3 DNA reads TGTGCCAGCAGTGAAAGTGGGGCGACCAAAGAGACCCAGTACTTC. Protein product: CASSESGATKETQYF.

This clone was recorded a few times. In DNA, the CDR3 is TGTGCCAGCAGTCTCACAGGGTTTAGGGGCAATCAGCCCCAGCATTTT. Protein: CASSLTGFRGNQPQHF. This chain joins TRBV28 and TRBJ1-5, with D tentatively TRBD1 (6 bases). CDR1 and CDR2 from the germline V gene are MDHEN and SYDVKM. Between the trimmed V and J ends, which lost 5 bases and 2 bases, there was a span of 16 bases. This CDR3 has 16 amino acids.

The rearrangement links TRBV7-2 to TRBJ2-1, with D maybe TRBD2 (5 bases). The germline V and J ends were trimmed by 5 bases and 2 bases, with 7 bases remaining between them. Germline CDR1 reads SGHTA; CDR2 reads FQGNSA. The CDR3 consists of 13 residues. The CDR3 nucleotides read TGTGCCAGCAGCCCGGAGGCCTACAATGAGCAGTTCTTC. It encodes CASSPEAYNEQFF.

This CDR3 reads CASSFYAIGTGTGFGQPQHF. The CDR3 nucleotides are TGTGCCAGCAGTTTCTACGCCATAGGGACCGGGACAGGGTTTGGCCAGCCCCAGCATTTT. The chain carries TRBV28 and TRBJ1-5; 9 bases are shared with TRBD1. The V segment lost 3 bases and the J segment 7 bases; nucleotides outside the gene matches: 22. The CDR3 is made up of 20 amino acids. Germline values: CDR1 MDHEN, CDR2 SYDVKM.

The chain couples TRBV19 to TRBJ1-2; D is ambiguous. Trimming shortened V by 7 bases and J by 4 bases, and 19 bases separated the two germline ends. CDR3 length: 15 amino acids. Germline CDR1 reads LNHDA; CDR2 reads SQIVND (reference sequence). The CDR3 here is CASTLNAPVSYGYTF. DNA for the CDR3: TGTGCCAGTACCTTGAATGCCCCCGTGAGCTATGGCTACACCTTC.

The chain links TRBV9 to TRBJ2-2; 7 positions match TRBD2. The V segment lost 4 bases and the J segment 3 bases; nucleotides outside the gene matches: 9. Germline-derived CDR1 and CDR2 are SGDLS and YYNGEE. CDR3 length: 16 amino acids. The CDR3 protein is CASSPRSAGHTGELFF. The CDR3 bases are TGTGCCAGCAGCCCCCGGTCAGCGGGGCACACCGGGGAGCTGTTTTTT.

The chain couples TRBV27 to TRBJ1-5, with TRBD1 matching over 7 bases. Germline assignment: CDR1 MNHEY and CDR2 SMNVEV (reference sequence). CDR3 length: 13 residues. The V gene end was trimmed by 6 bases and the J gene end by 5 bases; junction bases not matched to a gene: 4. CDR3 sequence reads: CASRKDRDQPQHF. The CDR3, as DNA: TGTGCCAGCAGAAAAGACAGGGATCAGCCCCAGCATTTT.

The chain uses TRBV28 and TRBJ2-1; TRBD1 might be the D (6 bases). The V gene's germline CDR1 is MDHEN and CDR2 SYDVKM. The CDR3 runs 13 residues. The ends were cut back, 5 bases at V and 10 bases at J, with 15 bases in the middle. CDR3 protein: CASSLPGVGEQFF. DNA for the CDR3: TGTGCCAGCAGTCTACCAGGGGTGGGAGAGCAGTTCTTC.

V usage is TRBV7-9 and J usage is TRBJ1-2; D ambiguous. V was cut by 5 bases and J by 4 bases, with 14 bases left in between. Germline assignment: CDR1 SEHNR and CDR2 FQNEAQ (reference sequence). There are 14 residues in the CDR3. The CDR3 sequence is CASSLEPRGYGYTF. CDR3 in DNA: TGTGCCAGCAGCCTAGAACCGCGGGGCTATGGCTACACCTTC.

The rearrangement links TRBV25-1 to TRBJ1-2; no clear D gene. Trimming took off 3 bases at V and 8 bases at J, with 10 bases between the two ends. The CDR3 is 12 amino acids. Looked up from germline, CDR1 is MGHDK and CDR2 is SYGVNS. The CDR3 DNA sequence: TGTGCCAGCAGTGATGCGGAACGGGGCTACACCTTC. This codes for CASSDAERGYTF.

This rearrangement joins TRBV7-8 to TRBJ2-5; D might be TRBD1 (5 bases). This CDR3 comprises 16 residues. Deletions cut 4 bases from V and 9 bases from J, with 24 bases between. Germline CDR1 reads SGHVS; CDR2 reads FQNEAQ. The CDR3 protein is CASSSGQGEKQGAQYF. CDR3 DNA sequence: TGTGCCAGCAGCTCGGGCCAAGGCGAGAAACAAGGGGCCCAGTACTTC.

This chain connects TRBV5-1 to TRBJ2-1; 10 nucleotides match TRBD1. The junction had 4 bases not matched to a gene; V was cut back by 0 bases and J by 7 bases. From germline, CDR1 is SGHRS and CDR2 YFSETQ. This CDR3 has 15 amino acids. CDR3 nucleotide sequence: TGCGCCAGCAGCTTGGGACAGGGGGCGTTGAATGAGCAGTTCTTC. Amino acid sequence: CASSLGQGALNEQFF. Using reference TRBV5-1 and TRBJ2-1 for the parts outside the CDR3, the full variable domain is KAGVTQTPRYLIKTRGQQVTLSCSPISGHRSVSWYQQTPGQGLQFLFEYFSETQRNKGNFPGRFSGRQFSNSRSEMNVSTLELGDSALYLCASSLGQGALNEQFFGPGTRLTVL.

The CDR3 DNA reads as TGTGCCAGCAGCCACGCTGGCTACTATGGCTACACCTTC. Translating gives CASSHAGYYGYTF. The chain joins TRBV14 to TRBJ1-2; D not resolved. CDR3 length equals 13 residues. Trimming cost V 3 bases and J 3 bases, with 8 bases left between them. Germline CDR1 reads SGHDN; CDR2 reads FVKESK. Using reference TRBV14 and TRBJ1-2 for the parts outside the CDR3, the full variable domain is EAGVTQFPSHSVIEKGQTVTLRCDPISGHDNLYWYRRVMGKEIKFLLHFVKESKQDESGMPNNRFLAERTGGTYSTLKVQPAELEDSGVYFCASSHAGYYGYTFGSGTRLTVV.

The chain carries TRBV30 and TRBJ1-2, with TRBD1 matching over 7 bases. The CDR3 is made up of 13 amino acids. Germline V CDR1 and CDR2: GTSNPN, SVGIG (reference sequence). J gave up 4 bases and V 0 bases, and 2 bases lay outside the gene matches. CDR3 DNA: TGTGCCTGGAGTGTACAGGGGAGCTATGGCTACACCTTC. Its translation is CAWSVQGSYGYTF.

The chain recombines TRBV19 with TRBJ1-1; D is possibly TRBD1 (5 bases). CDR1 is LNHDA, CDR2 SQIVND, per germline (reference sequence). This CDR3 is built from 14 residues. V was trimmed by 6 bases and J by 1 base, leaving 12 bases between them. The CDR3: CASSEFGGNTEAFF. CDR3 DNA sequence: TGTGCCAGTAGCGAATTCGGGGGGAACACTGAAGCTTTCTTT. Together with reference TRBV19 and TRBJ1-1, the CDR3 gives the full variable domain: DGGITQSPKYLFRKEGQNVTLSCEQNLNHDAMYWYRQDPGQGLRLIYYSQIVNDFQKGDIAEGYSVSREKKESFPLTVTSAQKNPTAFYLCASSEFGGNTEAFFGQGTRLTVV.

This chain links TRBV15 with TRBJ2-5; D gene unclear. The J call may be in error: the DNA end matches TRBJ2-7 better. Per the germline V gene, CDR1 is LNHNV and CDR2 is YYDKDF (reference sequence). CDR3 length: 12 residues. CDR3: CATSRDRYEQYF. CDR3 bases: TGTGCCACCAGCAGAGATCGGTACGAGCAGTACTTC.

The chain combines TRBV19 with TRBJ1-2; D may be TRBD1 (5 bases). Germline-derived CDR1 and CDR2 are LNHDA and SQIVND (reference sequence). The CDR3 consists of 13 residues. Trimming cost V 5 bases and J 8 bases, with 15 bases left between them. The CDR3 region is CASSAGTPRGYTF. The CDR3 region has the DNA TGTGCCAGTAGTGCAGGGACTCCTAGGGGCTACACCTTC.